The 22 T cell receptor beta chains presented below share a single source sample, sequenced in a study of B cell selection in AIRE deficiency. Sorted regulatory T cells were CD4-positive, CD25-high and CD127-low or negative. Libraries were prepared by immunoSEQ multiplex PCR; TCRdb keeps only in-frame clonotypes and omits some of them. The table includes fewer than 15,000 clones, 90% to 95% detected once. Material: Tregs sorted from PBMCs. These receptors were obtained from a human donor with AIRE deficiency.

This chain links TRBV5-4 with TRBJ1-2, with 9 nucleotides matching TRBD1. This CDR3 comprises 15 residues. The trim removed 4 bases at V and 5 bases at J, leaving 9 bases unmatched. Germline CDR1 is SGHNT and CDR2 is YYREEE (reference sequence). CDR3 nucleotide sequence: TGTGCCAGCAGCGTAAACAGGGGGCTCGGATATGGCTACACCTTC. Protein sequence: CASSVNRGLGYGYTF.

J is TRBJ2-7 and V is TRBV28, with 9 bases lining up with TRBD1. Germline V gene sequence: CDR1 MDHEN, CDR2 SYDVKM. The CDR3 extends over 15 amino acids. V trimming: 5 bases; J trimming: 6 bases; junction bases outside the gene matches: 11. The CDR3 loop reads CASSVPGQGGSEQYF. Here the CDR3 DNA reads TGTGCCAGCAGTGTGCCGGGACAGGGAGGTTCCGAGCAGTACTTC.

This rearrangement joins TRBV28 to TRBJ2-5; TRBD2 matches at 11 bases. The CDR3 covers 17 residues. Trimming at V came to 4 bases and at J to 5 bases, leaving 12 bases not matched to a gene. The germline V gene has CDR1 MDHEN and CDR2 SYDVKM. Here the CDR3 DNA reads TGTGCCAGCAGTTCATTAGCGGGAGGGTTGTCGGACGAGACCCAGTACTTC. Encoded protein: CASSSLAGGLSDETQYF.

This chain joins TRBV7-2 and TRBJ1-6; D unresolved. CDR3 length: 12 amino acids. The germline V gene encodes CDR1 SGHTA and CDR2 FQGNSA. Trimming stripped 3 bases from V and 7 bases from J, with 4 bases between. CDR3 sequence (DNA): TGTGCCAGCAGCTTGGACAATTCACCCCTCCACTTT. This gives the protein CASSLDNSPLHF.

The rearrangement joins TRBV5-3 to TRBJ2-7; 7 bases fit TRBD1. TRBV5-3 counts as an open reading frame of uncertain function. The CDR3 is made up of 15 amino acids. V trimming: 4 bases; J trimming: 7 bases; junction bases outside the gene matches: 14. CDR3 region: CARSKGQDPLREQYF. As DNA, the CDR3 is TGTGCCAGAAGCAAAGGACAGGACCCTTTACGGGAGCAGTACTTC.

The DNA for the CDR3 is TGTGCCACCAGCACAAAGGCTCTCTGGGGCCAGCCCCAGCATTTT. Translation gives CATSTKALWGQPQHF. This chain uses TRBV15 with TRBJ1-5; D may be TRBD1 (5 bases). The CDR3 contains 15 residues. CDR1 is LNHNV and CDR2 is YYDKDF in the germline V gene (reference sequence). V was trimmed by 4 bases and J by 7 bases, leaving 17 bases between them.

The table lists this clone with a few counts. The chain links TRBV5-4 to TRBJ2-7; no clear D. Per germline, CDR1 SGHNT and CDR2 YYREEE (reference sequence). The V end was cut by 0 bases, the J end by 0 bases, with 7 bases between. CDR3 size: 14 residues. The CDR3 region has the DNA TGTGCCAGCAGCTTGGTCCCAGACTCCTACGAGCAGTACTTC. This sequence encodes CASSLVPDSYEQYF. Full variable domain (missing parts from reference TRBV5-4 and TRBJ2-7): ETGVTQSPTHLIKTRGQQVTLRCSSQSGHNTVSWYQQALGQGPQFIFQYYREEENGRGNFPPRFSGLQFPNYSSELNVNALELDDSALYLCASSLVPDSYEQYFGPGTRLTVT.

V gene TRBV5-8 combines with J gene TRBJ2-3, with no clear D. Germline CDR1 reads SGHTS; CDR2 reads YDEGEE. Trimming cost V 4 bases and J 13 bases, with 10 bases left between them. The CDR3 has 10 amino acids. In nucleotides, the CDR3 is TGTGCCAGCAGCCGTATAGTGGAGTATTTT. It is translated as CASSRIVEYF.

The chain employs TRBV19 and TRBJ1-1; 12 nucleotides line up with TRBD1. The CDR3 consists of 17 residues. V shed 6 bases, J shed 1 base, and the junction held 9 bases outside the gene matches. Germline V gene data show CDR1 as LNHDA and CDR2 as SQIVND (reference sequence). CDR3 in amino acids: CASRKGTGGAGNTEAFF. The DNA of the CDR3 is TGTGCCAGTAGGAAAGGGACAGGGGGCGCTGGGAACACTGAAGCTTTCTTT.

This clone was detected only a few times. The rearrangement links TRBV19 to TRBJ2-1; a possible D gene is TRBD2 (5 bases). CDR1 and CDR2 (germline): LNHDA, SQIVND (reference sequence). V lost 2 bases to trimming and J lost 6 bases, with 23 bases between them. This CDR3 contains 18 residues. The CDR3 sequence is CASSIRPSSLDVGNEQFF. The DNA of the CDR3 is TGTGCCAGTAGTATAAGGCCTAGCAGCCTTGACGTTGGCAATGAGCAGTTCTTC.

The chain is built from TRBV5-1 and TRBJ2-5; the match to TRBD1 covers 9 bases. CDR3 length: 14 amino acids. The germline gives CDR1 SGHRS, CDR2 YFSETQ. J gave up 5 bases and V 4 bases, and 6 bases lay outside the gene matches. The CDR3 bases are TGCGCCAGCAGCCACAGGGGGCGGTGGGAGACCCAGTACTTC. Translation: CASSHRGRWETQYF.

The chain recombines TRBV18 with TRBJ1-3; possibly TRBD1 for D (5 bases). The CDR3 contains 17 residues. Between the trimmed V and J ends, which lost 0 bases and 0 bases, there was a span of 12 bases. Per germline, CDR1 KGHSH and CDR2 LQKENI. In DNA form, the CDR3 reads TGTGCCAGCTCACCACCGAAGGGGATCAGCTCTGGAAACACCATATATTTT. It is translated as CASSPPKGISSGNTIYF.

This chain connects TRBV5-4 to TRBJ1-2, with D unclear. V was pared by 0 bases and J by 7 bases, with 10 bases between. CDR1 is SGHNT, CDR2 YYREEE, per germline (reference sequence). The CDR3 has 13 residues. The CDR3 DNA reads as TGTGCCAGCAGCTTGGCACCGGAGGGTGGCTACACCTTC. Encoded protein: CASSLAPEGGYTF. Together with reference TRBV5-4 and TRBJ1-2, the CDR3 gives the full variable domain: ETGVTQSPTHLIKTRGQQVTLRCSSQSGHNTVSWYQQALGQGPQFIFQYYREEENGRGNFPPRFSGLQFPNYSSELNVNALELDDSALYLCASSLAPEGGYTFGSGTRLTVV.

The chain has TRBV6-1 and TRBJ2-1; TRBD2 matches at 10 bases. Germline V gene lookup returns CDR1 MNHNS and CDR2 SASEGT. The CDR3 runs 14 residues. The trim removed 10 bases at V and 4 bases at J, leaving 7 bases unmatched. The DNA of the CDR3 is TGTGCCACGAAGCGGGAGGGCCCTTACAATGAGCAGTTCTTC. Translation gives CATKREGPYNEQFF.

This chain links TRBV18 with TRBJ1-1; D call uncertain. The CDR3 runs to 13 residues. V lost 2 bases to trimming and J lost 1 base, with 5 bases between them. Germline V CDR1 and CDR2: KGHSH, LQKENI. CDR3 nucleotide sequence: TGTGCCAGCTCACCAACAAGGAACACTGAAGCTTTCTTT. Protein sequence: CASSPTRNTEAFF.

The chain links TRBV5-6 to TRBJ2-1; no clear D. The CDR3 spans 15 residues. V dropped 0 bases and J dropped 7 bases, with 14 bases sitting between them. Looked up from germline, CDR1 is SGHDT and CDR2 is YYEEEE. CDR3 region: CASSLGLRFRNEQFF. The CDR3 region has the DNA TGTGCCAGCAGCTTGGGTTTACGATTTCGGAATGAGCAGTTCTTC.

This chain links TRBV11-2 with TRBJ2-1; 11 nucleotides line up with TRBD2. The V and J ends lost 5 bases and 0 bases, in that order; junction bases with no gene match: 12. CDR1 is SGHAT and CDR2 is FQNNGV in the germline V gene. CDR3 length equals 19 residues. The CDR3 region is CASSRWTSGRFSSYNEQFF. The CDR3 DNA reads as TGTGCCAGCAGCCGGTGGACTAGCGGGCGCTTTAGCTCCTACAATGAGCAGTTCTTC. The full variable domain, in which reference TRBV11-2 and TRBJ2-1 provide the parts outside the CDR3, is EAGVAQSPRYKIIEKRQSVAFWCNPISGHATLYWYQQILGQGPKLLIQFQNNGVVDDSQLPKDRFSAERLKGVDSTLKIQPAKLEDSAVYLCASSRWTSGRFSSYNEQFFGPGTRLTVL.

The V gene is TRBV7-2, the J gene TRBJ2-7; 11 bases match TRBD2. Germline CDR1 SGHTA, CDR2 FQGNSA. The J segment lost 1 base and the V segment lost 0 bases, leaving 8 bases of the junction unmatched. This CDR3 is built from 18 residues. The CDR3 DNA reads as TGTGCCAGCAGCTTAGCGAGACTAGCGGGAAAGAGATCCTACGAGCAGTACTTC. Protein: CASSLARLAGKRSYEQYF.

V gene TRBV6-1 combines with J gene TRBJ1-6; 9 bases are shared with TRBD1. Germline V CDR1 and CDR2: MNHNS, SASEGT. The CDR3 runs to 14 residues. After removal of 2 bases from V and 9 bases from J, the junction contained 2 bases not matched to a gene. Written as DNA, the CDR3 is TGTGCCAGCAGTGAAAGGACAGGGGTTTCACCCCTCCACTTT. This sequence encodes CASSERTGVSPLHF.

This sequence joins TRBV5-6 and TRBJ2-5; D possibly matches TRBD1 or TRBD2 (5 bases each). The CDR3 has 15 amino acids. Trimming took off 7 bases at V and 5 bases at J, with 21 bases between the two ends. CDR1 is SGHDT and CDR2 is YYEEEE in the germline V gene. The CDR3 sequence: CASVNQGPLGETQYF. DNA of the CDR3: TGTGCCAGCGTAAACCAGGGACCCCTAGGCGAGACCCAGTACTTC. The complete variable domain, with remaining parts taken from reference TRBV5-6 and TRBJ2-5, reads DAGVTQSPTHLIKTRGQQVTLRCSPKSGHDTVSWYQQALGQGPQFIFQYYEEEERQRGNFPDRFSGHQFPNYSSELNVNALLLGDSALYLCASVNQGPLGETQYFGPGTRLLVL.

J is TRBJ2-7 and V is TRBV5-5, with D possibly being TRBD1 (6 bases). Trimming took 3 bases from V and 3 from J, leaving 13 bases between them. In germline, CDR1 is SGHKS, CDR2 YYEKEE (reference sequence). The CDR3 consists of 14 residues. CDR3 bases: TGTGCCAGCAGCTCAACAGGGAACGGCTACGAGCAGTACTTC. This gives the protein CASSSTGNGYEQYF.

V is TRBV4-3 and J is TRBJ2-3; 10 bases match TRBD2. Germline CDR1 LGHNA, CDR2 YSLEER. Losses at the gene ends were 1 base for V and 2 bases for J; bases not matched to a gene: 6. The CDR3 has 17 residues. The CDR3 DNA reads as TGCGCCAGCAGCCAAGGAGGTGGACTAGCGGTCACAGATACGCAGTATTTT. Translation gives CASSQGGGLAVTDTQYF.